This T cell receptor (beta chain) originates from a study of T-cell reconstitution after alpha-beta-depleted transplantation in children. Preparation of the TCRbeta library involved a method that used unique molecular identifiers. MiXCR, applied by TCRdb to the PCR reads, yields one record per CDR3 protein. The repertoire holds some 390,000 distinct CDR3 sequences, with about 20% as singletons. This clonotype was detected many times. The CDR3 totals 12 residues. The ends were cut back, 6 bases at V and 4 bases at J, with 8 bases in the middle. V and J are TRBV12-3 or TRBV12-4 and TRBJ2-3; D remains ambiguous. The receptor was derived from a human donor who donated a stem cell graft to a child with acute myeloid leukemia. Material: PBMCs from the stem cell graft donor, obtained from the stem cell graft. The DNA of the CDR3 is TGTGCCAGCAGACAGTCGGCAGATACGCAGTATTTT. It yields the protein CASRQSADTQYF.